This T cell receptor beta chain was documented in a study of cytomegalovirus exposure and HLA in healthy donors. Findings of the study overall: Later genetic work tied a missense DCLRE1C variant to beta-chain V and J trimming. As was reported, the classifier diagnosed cytomegalovirus status with high specificity and sensitivity.

Primers for the PCR totalled 60 Vbeta and 13 Jbeta. Sequencing used immunoSEQ multiplex PCR; TCRdb keeps in-frame clones, though not all of them. The sample records tens of thousands of clones, over 75% being singletons. Details on this clone: No antigen is known for it.

Source material: PBMCs. The clonotype comes from a male donor in good health and CMV-seronegative.

The CDR3 sequence: CASSQRGGPNEQYF. The CDR3 nucleotides read TGTGCCAGCTCCCAGCGGGGGGGTCCCAACGAGCAGTACTTC. The chain carries TRBV2 and TRBJ2-7; 10 bases match TRBD2. Germline lookup yields CDR1 SNHLY and CDR2 FYNNEI. V was clipped by 8 bases and J by 5 bases; unmatched bases: 9. The CDR3 has 14 amino acids.